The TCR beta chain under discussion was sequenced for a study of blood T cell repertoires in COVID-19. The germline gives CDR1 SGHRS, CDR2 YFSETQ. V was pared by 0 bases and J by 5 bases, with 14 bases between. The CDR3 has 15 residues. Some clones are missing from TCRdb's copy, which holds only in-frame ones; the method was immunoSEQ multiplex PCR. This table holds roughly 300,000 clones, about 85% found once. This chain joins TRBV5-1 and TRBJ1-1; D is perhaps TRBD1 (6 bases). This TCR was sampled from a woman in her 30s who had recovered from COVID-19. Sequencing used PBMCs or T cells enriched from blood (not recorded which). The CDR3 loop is CASSLGGQGKTEAFF. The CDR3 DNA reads TGCGCCAGCAGCTTGGGGGGCCAGGGGAAGACTGAAGCTTTCTTT. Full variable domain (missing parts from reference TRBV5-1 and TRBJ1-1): KAGVTQTPRYLIKTRGQQVTLSCSPISGHRSVSWYQQTPGQGLQFLFEYFSETQRNKGNFPGRFSGRQFSNSRSEMNVSTLELGDSALYLCASSLGGQGKTEAFFGQGTRLTVV.